This T cell receptor beta chain emerged from a study of cytomegalovirus exposure and HLA in healthy donors. The CDR3 consists of 14 residues. CDR1 MNHEY and CDR2 SVGAGI come from the germline V gene. V dropped 2 bases and J dropped 7 bases, with 12 bases sitting between them. The PCR had 60 Vbeta and 13 Jbeta primers. Sequenced by immunoSEQ multiplex PCR; TCRdb stores in-frame clones only, minus some. This sample has 50,000 or so clones; around 70% occur once, and the top ten carry 3%. Whole-study findings and limits: Among TCR beta chains of equal frequency, HLA-associated ones were more clonally expanded in a later analysis.

This clone was counted a few times. Antigen unknown. This receptor was identified in a young man in good health and CMV-seronegative. V gene TRBV6-5 combines with J gene TRBJ2-4; D is undetermined. Source material: PBMCs. CDR3 DNA sequence: TGTGCCAGCAGTTACGAGGAGCCCTGGAACATTCAGTACTTC. Protein product: CASSYEEPWNIQYF.